These 14 T cell receptor beta chains came from one sample sequenced in a study of OX40 agonist ivuxolimab in advanced cancers. The method was immunoSEQ multiplex PCR; TCRdb's version includes in-frame clones alone and lacks a portion of them. The top ten hold 45% to 55% of the sample, which has more than 45,000 clones, around 90% seen once. The sequenced sample was CD4+ or CD8+ T cells sorted from blood, obtained in a trial of the OX40 agonist ivuxolimab. The receptors stem from an adult with an advanced solid tumor such as melanoma, head and neck, liver or kidney cancer.

The CDR3 here is CASSFASGGAGDEQFF. CDR3 nucleotides: TGTGCCAGCAGTTTCGCTAGCGGGGGAGCGGGCGATGAGCAGTTCTTC. The chain has TRBV27 and TRBJ2-1, with 10 bases aligning to TRBD2. In germline, CDR1 is MNHEY, CDR2 SMNVEV (reference sequence). The CDR3 runs 16 residues. V was pared by 3 bases and J by 8 bases, with 10 bases of the junction left unmatched.

The genes are TRBV5-1 and TRBJ2-3; either TRBD1 or TRBD2 may supply D (5 bases each). Germline CDR1 and CDR2: SGHRS and YFSETQ. This CDR3 has 14 residues. Between the trimmed V and J ends, which lost 5 bases and 2 bases, there was a span of 12 bases. The CDR3 loop reads CASRDSGLTDTQYF. In DNA, the CDR3 is TGCGCCAGCAGAGACAGCGGCCTCACAGATACGCAGTATTTT.

The rearrangement joins TRBV7-9 to TRBJ2-1; unclear D gene. Germline V lookup: CDR1 SEHNR, CDR2 FQNEAQ (reference sequence). CDR3 length equals 11 residues. Trimming shortened V by 8 bases and J by 6 bases, and 8 bases separated the two germline ends. CDR3 amino acids: CASGLANEQFF. Here the CDR3 DNA reads TGTGCCAGCGGCCTGGCCAATGAGCAGTTCTTC.

The chain has TRBV5-1 and TRBJ2-7, with 10 bases matching TRBD1. The trim removed 1 base at V and 6 bases at J, leaving 4 bases unmatched. Germline V gene data show CDR1 as SGHRS and CDR2 as YFSETQ. The length of the CDR3 is 14 residues. The CDR3 bases are TGCGCCAGCAGCTTGTGGGGGACAGGGGCCGAGCAGTACTTC. Amino acids: CASSLWGTGAEQYF.

The chain has TRBV29-1 and TRBJ2-7; tentative D call: TRBD1 (6 bases). Germline-derived CDR1 and CDR2 are SQVTM and ANQGSEA. Trimming left V 4 bases short and J 3 bases short, with 16 bases between. The CDR3 consists of 14 residues. In nucleotides, the CDR3 is TGCAGCGTTGTCCCCCCCCAGGGGAGCTACGAGCAGTACTTC. This encodes CSVVPPQGSYEQYF.

This chain joins TRBV6-6 and TRBJ1-5; D unresolved. The CDR3 has 14 amino acids. Germline V gene sequence: CDR1 MNHNY, CDR2 SVGAGI (reference sequence). Trimming cost V 6 bases and J 3 bases, with 12 bases left between them. CDR3: CASSPRDSNQPQHF. Written as DNA, the CDR3 is TGTGCCAGCAGCCCCCGGGATTCCAATCAGCCCCAGCATTTT.

Turning to this clone: Other DNA sequences from this sample encode an identical CDR3 as well. The V gene is TRBV27, the J gene TRBJ1-1; D remains unclear. V was pared by 7 bases and J by 0 bases, with 6 bases between. Germline V gives CDR1 MNHEY, CDR2 SMNVEV (reference sequence). The CDR3 spans 12 residues. The CDR3 nucleotides read TGTGCCAGCACCGACCTGAACACTGAAGCTTTCTTT. Translation: CASTDLNTEAFF.

This clone was seen just once. The chain joins TRBV19 to TRBJ2-7; tentatively, D is TRBD1 (6 bases). Germline-derived CDR1 and CDR2 are LNHDA and SQIVND (reference sequence). The CDR3 has 15 amino acids. V was pared by 0 bases and J by 3 bases, with 12 bases between. CDR3 nucleotides: TGTGCCAGTAGTATAGAGGGGGCGCAGATCTACGAGCAGTACTTC. Residues: CASSIEGAQIYEQYF.

This chain links TRBV27 with TRBJ2-3; maybe TRBD1 (6 bases). CDR3 length: 16 residues. V was shortened by 3 bases and J by 0 bases, with 13 bases between the two germline ends. The germline V gene has CDR1 MNHEY and CDR2 SMNVEV (reference sequence). CDR3: CASSFLGATSTDTQYF. The CDR3, as DNA: TGTGCCAGCAGTTTTTTGGGGGCGACTAGCACAGATACGCAGTATTTT.

The chain recombines TRBV9 with TRBJ1-3; TRBD1 matches 7 bases. J gave up 0 bases and V 4 bases, and 7 bases lay outside the gene matches. The CDR3 spans 16 residues. CDR1 is SGDLS and CDR2 is YYNGEE in the germline V gene. CDR3 region: CASSTGDSYSGNTIYF. The CDR3 nucleotides read TGTGCCAGCAGCACCGGGGACAGCTACTCTGGAAACACCATATATTTT.

The CDR3 spells CASSSFGQGYMNTEAFF. In nucleotides, the CDR3 is TGTGCCAGCAGCTCCTTTGGACAGGGGTATATGAACACTGAAGCTTTCTTT. This rearrangement joins TRBV7-9 to TRBJ1-1, with 9 bases aligning to TRBD1. The trim removed 4 bases at V and 0 bases at J, leaving 9 bases unmatched. Germline V CDR1 and CDR2: SEHNR, FQNEAQ (reference sequence). The CDR3 length is 17 residues.

This clone was counted a few times. The rearrangement uses TRBV18 and TRBJ1-5; the D gene is possibly TRBD1 (5 bases). Trimming shortened V by 3 bases and J by 1 base, and 7 bases separated the two germline ends. CDR3 length equals 14 residues. Germline-derived CDR1 and CDR2 are KGHSH and LQKENI. The CDR3 is CASSPGGSNQPQHF. CDR3 sequence (DNA): TGTGCCAGCTCACCGGGGGGGAGCAATCAGCCCCAGCATTTT. The variable domain in full, with the rest retrieved from reference TRBV18 and TRBJ1-5, is NAGVMQNPRHLVRRRGQEARLRCSPMKGHSHVYWYRQLPEEGLKFMVYLQKENIIDESGMPKERFSAEFPKEGPSILRIQQVVRGDSAAYFCASSPGGSNQPQHFGDGTRLSIL.

The sample holds a few counts of this clone. The V gene is TRBV6-5, the J gene TRBJ1-4; D is perhaps TRBD1 (5 bases). The CDR3 runs to 15 residues. Germline V gene lookup returns CDR1 MNHEY and CDR2 SVGAGI. V lost 3 bases to trimming and J lost 8 bases, with 16 bases between them. For the CDR3, the DNA is TGTGCCAGCAGTTATGGTCAGGGTTCGGTAGAAAAACTGTTTTTT. Its translation is CASSYGQGSVEKLFF.

The V gene is TRBV7-2, the J gene TRBJ2-3; no reliable D call. The CDR3 totals 13 residues. CDR1 SGHTA and CDR2 FQGNSA come from the germline V gene. With 3 bases removed from V and 3 bases from J, the gap between germline ends came to 7 bases. The CDR3 protein is CASSFSTTDTQYF. The CDR3 coding sequence is TGTGCCAGCAGCTTTAGCACGACAGATACGCAGTATTTT.